These T cell receptor beta chains were read from a single sample in a study of T cell responses to AZD1222 COVID-19 vaccine. The assay was immunoSEQ multiplex PCR, and TCRdb's table has in-frame clones only and misses some. The data hold approximately 110,000 clones, with more than 80% observed a single time. The material sequenced was peripheral blood, taken on day 0 of AZD1222 vaccination. The receptors originated from an adult in good health. Both conserved end residues are part of each CDR3. The D gene is left open where the match is weak.

TRBJ1-1 | TRBV5-1 | . | 16 | TGCGCCAGCAGCCCCGCCGTAGGGCCTCTGAACACTGAAGCTTTCTTT | CASSPAVGPLNTEAFF
TRBJ1-1 | TRBV27 | TRBD1 | 15 | TGTGCCAGCAGTCCTATCGGGGACAGGGGAAAGGAAGCTTTCTTT | CASSPIGDRGKEAFF
TRBJ2-3 | TRBV10-3 | TRBD1 | 13 | TGTGCCACGACAGGGGCTAGCACAGATACGCAGTATTTT | CATTGASTDTQYF
TRBJ1-3 | TRBV28 | . | 15 | TGTGCCAGCGGCTCCACCGGGACTAGGGTTGGGACCATATATTTT | CASGSTGTRVGTIYF
TRBJ1-6 | TRBV9 | . | 15 | TGTGCCAGCAGCACAGGGAGCTCCTATAATTCACCCCTCCACTTT | CASSTGSSYNSPLHF
TRBJ2-7 | TRBV19 | . | 15 | TGTGCCAGTAGTGCTTCCCGTCTGTCAGCCTACGAGCAGTACTTC | CASSASRLSAYEQYF
TRBJ2-7 | TRBV7-8 | . | 14 | TGTGCCAGCAGCTTAGTCGCCCCCTCCTACGAGCAGTACTTC | CASSLVAPSYEQYF
TRBJ2-1 | TRBV4-1 | TRBD2 | 17 | TGCGCCAGCAGCCAAGGTTCCTGGCTAGCGGACGACAATGAGCAGTTCTTC | CASSQGSWLADDNEQFF
TRBJ1-5 | TRBV7-2 | . | 15 | TGTGCCAGCAGCATCCCGGGTCTTCCGCGACAGCCCCAGCATTTT | CASSIPGLPRQPQHF
TRBJ2-3 | TRBV6-5 | . | 12 | TGTGCCAGCAGGGCAGACACAGATACGCAGTATTTT | CASRADTDTQYF
TRBJ2-3 | TRBV7-9 | . | 14 | TGTGCCAGCAGCTTAGGGGCTGGGGTGGATACGCAGTATTTT | CASSLGAGVDTQYF
TRBJ1-5 | TRBV3-1/TRBV3-2 | . | 14 | TGTGCCAGCAGCCTGACTGCTAGCAATCAGCCCCAGCATTTT | CASSLTASNQPQHF
TRBJ1-5 | TRBV30 | . | 12 | TGTGCCTGGACCCCCGGGAGGGGGCCCCAGCATTTT | CAWTPGRGPQHF
TRBJ2-5 | TRBV6-1 | TRBD1 | 14 | TGTGCCAGCAGTGATAGGGGGCTGAAGGAGACCCAGTACTTC | CASSDRGLKETQYF
TRBJ2-2 | TRBV30 | . | 12 | TGTGCCTGGAGTAGGAGGGCCGGGGAGCTGTTTTTT | CAWSRRAGELFF
TRBJ1-1 | TRBV6-5 | TRBD1 | 14 | TGTGCCAGCAGTTTCTACAGGGGCGGAACTGAAGCTTTCTTT | CASSFYRGGTEAFF
TRBJ1-5 | TRBV30 | . | 13 | TGTGCCTGGAGTGTAGGGGGGGATCAGCCCCAGCATTTT | CAWSVGGDQPQHF
TRBJ1-1 | TRBV6-2/TRBV6-3 | . | 14 | TGTGCCAGCAGTTACGCGGGAGTGAACACTGAAGCTTTCTTT | CASSYAGVNTEAFF